This entry concerns a single TCR beta chain. One end of the junction does not line up with germline, which may come from a read error. The CDR3 loop spans 15 amino acids. CDR1 and CDR2 from the germline V gene are SQVTM and ANQGSEA. The data were obtained in a study of tumor-infiltrating lymphocytes in primary liver carcinoma. The investigators made TCR beta cDNA from approximately 0.5 ug total RNA, using a constant-region primer. Three nested multiplex PCR rounds, a slightly modified ARM-PCR method, built the TCR beta libraries. TRBV1-TRBV30 forward primers and a C-beta reverse primer were used in the first two PCR rounds, which each ran for 9 to 10 cycles. MiXCR, run by TCRdb on the multiplex PCR reads, gives a single entry per CDR3 protein. Altogether approximately 190,000 distinct CDR3 sequences are present, around four fifths being singletons, with the ten largest covering around a sixth. Co-extraction of RNA and DNA was performed on roughly 17-32 mg of unsorted bulk tissue. All tumor specimens exceeded 75% viable tumor cells.

V is TRBV29-1 and J is TRBJ2-2; 8 nucleotides agree with TRBD2. The sequence came from a middle-aged man with primary liver carcinoma and hepatitis B virus infection. Input material: tumor tissue from primary liver carcinoma. The CDR3 bases are TGCAGCGTTGTGACTAGCGTGGCGAACACCAGGGAGCTGTTTTTT. Translated: CSVVTSVANTRELFF.